This record concerns one TCR beta chain sequence. No antigen is known for it. These data originate in a study of cytomegalovirus exposure and HLA in healthy donors. Primers included in the PCR were 60 Vbeta and 13 Jbeta primers. Profiling relied on immunoSEQ multiplex PCR, and the TCRdb table lists in-frame clones only, not all of them. The sample contains about 120,000 clones, about 75% of which appear only once. Germline CDR1 WNHNN, CDR2 SYGVQD (reference sequence). Losses at the gene ends were 0 bases for V and 7 bases for J; bases not matched to a gene: 2. This CDR3 is 14 amino acids long. The study, taken as a whole, reports: Prior analysis indicated that the majority of TCR beta V segments exhibited productivity approximately 87% or approximately 30% of the time. Most sequenced TCRs were rare (though some public TCRs occurred in many donors). Immune exposure was documented only through CMV serostatus. 87-base-pair reads could not separate some V segments, including TRBV6-2 and TRBV6-3.

The J gene is TRBJ1-4, the V gene TRBV10-1; 7 bases align to TRBD1. The sequenced sample was PBMCs. The sequence came from a man in his sixties in good health and CMV-seropositive. The chain's CDR3 is CASSESGGSEKLFF. CDR3 sequence (DNA): TGCGCCAGCAGTGAGTCAGGGGGCAGTGAAAAACTGTTTTTT.